This T cell receptor (beta chain) stems from a study of post-analysis software for immune sequencing data. About the study: Progressive-relapsing, secondary progressive and relapsing-remitting multiple sclerosis were among the disease courses included. General study results and limits: F measure showed strong co-clustering of same-batch samples. The normalized Chao1 diversity of multiple sclerosis patients was significantly lower than that of controls.

Presence of unique molecular identifiers characterized the TCR beta cDNA libraries. A population of roughly 0.9 to 11 million T cells gave rise to about half a million cDNA molecules. Each CDR3 protein is one row after TCRdb ran MiXCR on the PCR reads. The profile shows approximately 630,000 distinct CDR3 sequences, 55% to 60% of them singletons. Regarding this clonotype: Its antigen remains unknown.

The origin of this receptor is a girl aged 2 to 9 with multiple sclerosis. The sample consisted of blood.

The CDR3 sequence is CASSRPLVRDSYNEQFF. The CDR3 DNA reads TGTGCCAGCAGTAGGCCGTTGGTCAGGGACTCCTACAATGAGCAGTTCTTC. The chain carries TRBV6-2 or TRBV6-3 and TRBJ2-1; tentatively, D is TRBD1 (5 bases). V was clipped by 5 bases and J by 0 bases, with 17 bases between them. From germline, CDR1 is MNHEY and CDR2 SVGEGT. The CDR3 runs 17 residues.